This record looks at one T cell receptor (beta chain) sequence and its context. Antigen: not known. One entry per CDR3 protein results from TCRdb running MiXCR on the RACE reads. This sample yields some 79,000 distinct CDR3 sequences, of which roughly 10% are seen a single time; less than 5% belongs to the top ten. This CDR3 is 11 amino acids long. The germline V and J ends were trimmed by 4 bases and 8 bases, with 8 bases remaining between them. Germline CDR1 is GTSNPN and CDR2 is SVGIG (reference sequence). This sample is part of a study of human T cells and chemical hapten exposure. Study-wide findings and caveats: Unchanged with DPC sensitization were TCRs above 1 in 1000 frequency. Expanded TCRs grouped into significantly more large CDR3 similarity clusters than controls produced.

The sample's time point: patch test 2, 6 weeks after DPC sensitization. Treatment described: therapeutic diphenylcyclopropenone sensitization with weekly scalp DPC. The starting material was whole blood, obtained in connection with sensitization to the hapten diphenylcyclopropenone (DPC). The TCR originated in a woman between 50 and 59 years old with alopecia areata. Some clones in this sample may be carry-over from other donors' samples. The genes are TRBV30 and TRBJ1-4; D is undetermined. The CDR3 coding sequence is TGTGCCTGGAAGGAACAGGAAAAACTGTTTTTT. Protein sequence: CAWKEQEKLFF.